This T cell receptor beta chain is from a study of blood T cell repertoires in COVID-19. On the study more broadly: The samples span acute and convalescent COVID-19 from the United States, Italy and Spain. Nucleic acid was either cDNA or gDNA, and it came from T cells, B-cell-depleted T cells, or PBMCs.

Per the authors' pipeline: Amplification of reference gene primers was used by the study to estimate nucleated cell counts. Only in-frame clones appear in the TCRdb table, and some are missing; sequencing was by immunoSEQ multiplex PCR. That table is the source of V, J and clone size, and D and trimming were worked out from the DNA. The table has 150,000 to 200,000 clones, roughly 70% seen once. J was trimmed by 2 bases and V by 4 bases; bases with no gene match: 7. The CDR3 sequence is 15 residues long. Germline CDR1 reads SGHRS; CDR2 reads YFSETQ. The clonotype was recovered from a woman aged 80 or over with acute or convalescent COVID-19. The rearrangement uses TRBV5-1 and TRBJ2-7; the match to TRBD1 covers 9 bases. The sequencing sample was made of peripheral blood. This chain's CDR3 is CASSPGQGRAYEQYF. The DNA for the CDR3 is TGCGCCAGCAGCCCAGGACAGGGGAGAGCCTACGAGCAGTACTTC.